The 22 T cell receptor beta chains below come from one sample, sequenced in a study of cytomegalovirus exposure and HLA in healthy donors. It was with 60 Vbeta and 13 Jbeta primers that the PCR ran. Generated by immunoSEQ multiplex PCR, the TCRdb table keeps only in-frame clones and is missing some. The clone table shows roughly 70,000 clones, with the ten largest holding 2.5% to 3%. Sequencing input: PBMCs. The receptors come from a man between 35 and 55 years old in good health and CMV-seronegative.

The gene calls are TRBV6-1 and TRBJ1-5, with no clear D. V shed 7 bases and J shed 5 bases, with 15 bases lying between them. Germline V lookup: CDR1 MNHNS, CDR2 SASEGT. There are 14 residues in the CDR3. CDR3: CASIVSGSDQPQHF. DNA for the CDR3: TGTGCCAGCATAGTGTCGGGGTCCGATCAGCCCCAGCATTTT.

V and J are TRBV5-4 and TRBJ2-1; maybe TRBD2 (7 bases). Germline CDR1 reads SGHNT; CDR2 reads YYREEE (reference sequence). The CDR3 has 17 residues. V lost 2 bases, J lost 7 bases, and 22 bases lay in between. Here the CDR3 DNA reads TGTGCCAGCAGCTTTATGAGGGGCGGGGGCCGGGGGAATGAGCAGTTCTTC. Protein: CASSFMRGGGRGNEQFF.

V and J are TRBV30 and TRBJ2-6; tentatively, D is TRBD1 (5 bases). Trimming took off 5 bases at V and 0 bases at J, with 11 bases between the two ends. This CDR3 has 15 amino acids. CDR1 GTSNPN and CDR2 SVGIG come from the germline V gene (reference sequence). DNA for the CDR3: TGTGCCTGGTCGCAGGGTGCCTCTGGGGCCAACGTCCTGACTTTC. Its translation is CAWSQGASGANVLTF.

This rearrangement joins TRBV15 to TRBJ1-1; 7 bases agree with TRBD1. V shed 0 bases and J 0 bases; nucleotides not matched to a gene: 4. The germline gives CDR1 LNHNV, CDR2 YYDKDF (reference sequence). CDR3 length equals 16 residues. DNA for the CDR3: TGTGCCACCAGCAGAGAGGGACAGCTGATGAACACTGAAGCTTTCTTT. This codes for CATSREGQLMNTEAFF.

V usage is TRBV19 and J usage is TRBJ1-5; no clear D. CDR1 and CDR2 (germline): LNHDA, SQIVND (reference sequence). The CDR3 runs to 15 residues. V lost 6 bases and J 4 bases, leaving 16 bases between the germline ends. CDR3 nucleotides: TGTGCCAGTAGGTCTCCGGGTGCCCAAAATCAGCCCCAGCATTTT. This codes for CASRSPGAQNQPQHF.

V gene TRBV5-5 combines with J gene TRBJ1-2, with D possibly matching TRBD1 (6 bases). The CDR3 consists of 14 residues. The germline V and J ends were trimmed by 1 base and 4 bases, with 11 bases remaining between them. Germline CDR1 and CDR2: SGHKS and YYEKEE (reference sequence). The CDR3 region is CASSLNSGAYGYTF. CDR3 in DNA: TGTGCCAGCAGCTTGAATTCAGGGGCCTATGGCTACACCTTC. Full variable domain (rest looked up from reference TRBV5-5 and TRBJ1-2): DAGVTQSPTHLIKTRGQQVTLRCSPISGHKSVSWYQQVLGQGPQFIFQYYEKEERGRGNFPDRFSARQFPNYSSELNVNALLLGDSALYLCASSLNSGAYGYTFGSGTRLTVV.

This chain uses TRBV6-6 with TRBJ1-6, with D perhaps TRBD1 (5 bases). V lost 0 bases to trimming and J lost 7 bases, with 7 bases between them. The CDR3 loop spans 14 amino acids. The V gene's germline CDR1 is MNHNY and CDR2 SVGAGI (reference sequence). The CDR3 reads CASSYSTVNSPLHF. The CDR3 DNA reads TGTGCCAGCAGTTACTCGACAGTAAATTCACCCCTCCACTTT.

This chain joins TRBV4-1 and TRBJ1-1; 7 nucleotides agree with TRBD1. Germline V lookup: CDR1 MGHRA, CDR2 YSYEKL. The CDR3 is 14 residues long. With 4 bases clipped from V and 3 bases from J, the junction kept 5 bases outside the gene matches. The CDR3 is CASSRYRGDTEAFF. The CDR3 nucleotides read TGCGCCAGCAGCCGGTACAGGGGAGACACTGAAGCTTTCTTT.

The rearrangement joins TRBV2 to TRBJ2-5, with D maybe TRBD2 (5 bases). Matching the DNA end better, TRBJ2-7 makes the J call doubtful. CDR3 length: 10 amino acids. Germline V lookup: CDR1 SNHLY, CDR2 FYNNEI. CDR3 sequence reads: CASGEYEQYF. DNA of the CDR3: TGTGCCAGCGGGGAGTACGAGCAGTACTTC.

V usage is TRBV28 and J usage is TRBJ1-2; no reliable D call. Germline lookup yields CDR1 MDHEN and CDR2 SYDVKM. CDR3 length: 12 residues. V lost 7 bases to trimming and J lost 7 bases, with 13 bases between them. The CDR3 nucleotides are TGTGCCAGCAAGGAGGCGCTCCGTGGCTACACCTTC. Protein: CASKEALRGYTF.

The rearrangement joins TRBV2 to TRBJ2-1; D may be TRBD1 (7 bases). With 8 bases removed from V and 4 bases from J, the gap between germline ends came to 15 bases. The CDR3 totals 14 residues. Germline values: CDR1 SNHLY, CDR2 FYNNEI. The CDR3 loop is CASGGTVIYNEQFF. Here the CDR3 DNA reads TGTGCCAGCGGCGGGACAGTCATTTACAATGAGCAGTTCTTC. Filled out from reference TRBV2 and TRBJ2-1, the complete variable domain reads EPEVTQTPSHQVTQMGQEVILRCVPISNHLYFYWYRQILGQKVEFLVSFYNNEISEKSEIFDDQFSVERPDGSNFTLKIRSTKLEDSAMYFCASGGTVIYNEQFFGPGTRLTVL.

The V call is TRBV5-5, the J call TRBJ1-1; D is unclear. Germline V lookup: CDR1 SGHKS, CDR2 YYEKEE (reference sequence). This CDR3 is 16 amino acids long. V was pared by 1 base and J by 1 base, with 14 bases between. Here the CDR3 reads CASSLPLGRTNTEAFF. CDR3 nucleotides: TGTGCCAGCAGCTTGCCCCTCGGGAGGACGAACACTGAAGCTTTCTTT.

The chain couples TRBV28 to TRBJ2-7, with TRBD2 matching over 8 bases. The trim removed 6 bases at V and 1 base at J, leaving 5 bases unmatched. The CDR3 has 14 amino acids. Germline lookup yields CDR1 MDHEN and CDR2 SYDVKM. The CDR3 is CASRERGSSYEQYF. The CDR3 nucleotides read TGTGCCAGCAGAGAGCGGGGGTCATCCTACGAGCAGTACTTC. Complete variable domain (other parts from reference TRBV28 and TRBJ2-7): DVKVTQSSRYLVKRTGEKVFLECVQDMDHENMFWYRQDPGLGLRLIYFSYDVKMKEKGDIPEGYSVSREKKERFSLILESASTNQTSMYLCASRERGSSYEQYFGPGTRLTVT.

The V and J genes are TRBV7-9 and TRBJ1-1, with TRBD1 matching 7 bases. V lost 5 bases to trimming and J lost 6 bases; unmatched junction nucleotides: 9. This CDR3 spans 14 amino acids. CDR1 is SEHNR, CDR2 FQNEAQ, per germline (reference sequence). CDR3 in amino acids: CASSRGQEHAEAFF. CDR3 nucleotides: TGTGCCAGCAGCCGCGGACAGGAACACGCTGAAGCTTTCTTT.

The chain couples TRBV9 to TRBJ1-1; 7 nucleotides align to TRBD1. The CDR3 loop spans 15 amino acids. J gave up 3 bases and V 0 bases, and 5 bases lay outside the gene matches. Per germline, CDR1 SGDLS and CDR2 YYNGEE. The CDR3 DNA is TGTGCCAGCAGCGTAGGTCCAGGGGGAGACACTGAAGCTTTCTTT. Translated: CASSVGPGGDTEAFF.

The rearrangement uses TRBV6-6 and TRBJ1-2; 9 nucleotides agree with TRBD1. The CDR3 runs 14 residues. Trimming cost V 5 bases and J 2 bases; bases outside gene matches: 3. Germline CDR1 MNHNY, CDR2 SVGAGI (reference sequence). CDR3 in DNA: TGTGCCAGCAGTCGGACAGGGGAAAACTATGGCTACACCTTC. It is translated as CASSRTGENYGYTF.

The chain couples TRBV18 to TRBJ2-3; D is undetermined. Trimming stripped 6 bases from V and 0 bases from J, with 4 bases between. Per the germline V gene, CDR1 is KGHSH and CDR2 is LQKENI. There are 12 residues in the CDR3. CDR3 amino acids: CASSLSTDTQYF. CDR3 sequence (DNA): TGTGCCAGCTCCCTAAGCACAGATACGCAGTATTTT.

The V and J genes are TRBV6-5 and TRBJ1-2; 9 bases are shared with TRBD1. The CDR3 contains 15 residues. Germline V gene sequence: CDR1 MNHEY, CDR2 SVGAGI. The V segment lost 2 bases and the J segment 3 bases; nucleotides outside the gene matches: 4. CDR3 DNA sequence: TGTGCCAGCAGTTACCACAGGGGGCGCGACTATGGCTACACCTTC. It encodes CASSYHRGRDYGYTF.

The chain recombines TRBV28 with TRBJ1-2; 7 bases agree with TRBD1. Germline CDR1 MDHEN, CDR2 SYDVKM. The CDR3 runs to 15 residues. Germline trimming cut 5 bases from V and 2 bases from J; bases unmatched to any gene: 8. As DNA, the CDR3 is TGTGCCAGCAGTCATCCGGGACAGCTCAACTATGGCTACACCTTC. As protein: CASSHPGQLNYGYTF.

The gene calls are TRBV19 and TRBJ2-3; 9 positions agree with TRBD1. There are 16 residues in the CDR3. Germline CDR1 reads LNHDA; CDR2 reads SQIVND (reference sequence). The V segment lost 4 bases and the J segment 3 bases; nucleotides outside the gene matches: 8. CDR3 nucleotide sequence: TGTGCCAGTAGTAAAACAGGGGGCGTCGGGACAGATACGCAGTATTTT. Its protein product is CASSKTGGVGTDTQYF.

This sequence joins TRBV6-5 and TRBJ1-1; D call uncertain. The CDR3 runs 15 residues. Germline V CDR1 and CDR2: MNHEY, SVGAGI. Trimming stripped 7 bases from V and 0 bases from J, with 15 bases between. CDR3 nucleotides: TGTGCCAGCAAAGGTTACCGACTGCTGAACACTGAAGCTTTCTTT. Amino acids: CASKGYRLLNTEAFF.

The CDR3 is CASSLKGEGNTIYF. Written as DNA, the CDR3 is TGTGCCAGCAGCTTGAAGGGGGAGGGAAACACCATATATTTT. The chain couples TRBV6-1 to TRBJ1-3; TRBD1 might be the D (6 bases). Germline-derived CDR1 and CDR2 are MNHNS and SASEGT. This CDR3 spans 14 amino acids. V dropped 6 bases and J dropped 4 bases, with 13 bases sitting between them.